The 15 T cell receptor beta chains below all came from one sample that was sequenced in a study of T-cell memory formation after mild COVID-19 (dated by TCRdb to about 2021). The library was obtained by 5' RACE. TCRdb lists the instrument as Illumina NovaSeq 6000. TCRdb reanalyzed the raw reads on its own, using fastp at Q25 for trimming and MiXCR for clone calling, and kept in-frame beta chains. Under each unique CDR3 protein, matching rows form one entry showing the most common genes and DNA. The sample table lists 110,000 to 150,000 distinct CDR3 sequences, less than 25% of them with a count of one. The ten largest make up approximately 25% of the sample. The sample was PBMCs or a T cell subset sorted from them (not recorded which). Receptor source: an adult woman who had mild COVID-19 (a few samples of this study predate the infection). The sample titles of this study are shuffled in the database, so cell type and time point are left out; the donor was told from shared clones.

The sample holds a few counts of this clonotype. V is TRBV2 and J is TRBJ2-1; D is uncertain. The CDR3 covers 13 residues. The germline gives CDR1 SNHLY, CDR2 FYNNEI. The V gene lost 3 bases and the J gene lost 4 bases, with 7 bases spanning the gap. The CDR3 here is CASSDWPYNEQFF. In DNA, the CDR3 is TGTGCCAGCAGTGACTGGCCGTACAATGAGCAGTTCTTC. The full variable domain, completed using reference TRBV2 and TRBJ2-1, is EPEVTQTPSHQVTQMGQEVILRCVPISNHLYFYWYRQILGQKVEFLVSFYNNEISEKSEIFDDQFSVERPDGSNFTLKIRSTKLEDSAMYFCASSDWPYNEQFFGPGTRLTVL.

This clonotype showed up just a few times. This rearrangement joins TRBV29-1 to TRBJ2-1, with D perhaps TRBD2 (6 bases). CDR3 size: 14 residues. V lost 1 base and J lost 7, with 14 bases in between. Germline values: CDR1 SQVTM, CDR2 ANQGSEA. CDR3 DNA sequence: TGCAGCGTTGAAGGCCTACTCCGGGGGAATGAGCAGTTCTTC. Protein sequence: CSVEGLLRGNEQFF.

The chain recombines TRBV12-3 or TRBV12-4 with TRBJ2-7; 7 nucleotides line up with TRBD1. This CDR3 has 14 amino acids. V gave up 6 bases and J gave up 2 bases; unmatched junction bases: 7. This chain's CDR3 is CASSPDREPYEQYF. CDR3 DNA sequence: TGTGCCAGCAGCCCTGACAGGGAACCCTACGAGCAGTACTTC.

This clonotype has just a few counts. The chain is built from TRBV12-3 or TRBV12-4 and TRBJ1-5, with D possibly matching TRBD1 (6 bases). The CDR3 length is 15 residues. Deletions cut 8 bases from V and 5 bases from J, with 19 bases between. The CDR3 DNA follows: TGTGCCAGCCAGGACAGCCAAGATCCCTATCAGCCCCAGCATTTT. Encoded protein: CASQDSQDPYQPQHF.

This chain connects TRBV9 to TRBJ2-7; TRBD2 agrees at 9 bases. With 0 bases clipped from V and 4 bases from J, the junction kept 5 bases outside the gene matches. The length of the CDR3 is 15 residues. Germline V lookup: CDR1 SGDLS, CDR2 YYNGEE. The CDR3 loop is CASSVGSSGSYEQYF. The DNA for the CDR3 is TGTGCCAGCAGCGTAGGTAGTAGCGGGAGTTACGAGCAGTACTTC.

CDR3: CAWSGTGGAWETQYF. CDR3 coding DNA: TGTGCCTGGAGTGGGACAGGGGGCGCATGGGAGACCCAGTACTTC. The V gene is TRBV30, the J gene TRBJ2-5, with 11 bases matching TRBD1. The CDR3 has 15 amino acids. CDR1 GTSNPN and CDR2 SVGIG come from the germline V gene (reference sequence). V shed 1 base and J 5 bases; nucleotides not matched to a gene: 6.

This clonotype was seen only a few times. The chain recombines TRBV7-9 with TRBJ2-3; D is possibly TRBD1 (5 bases). V lost 1 base, J lost 1 base, and 6 bases lay in between. Germline V gene lookup returns CDR1 SEHNR and CDR2 FQNEAQ (reference sequence). The CDR3 is 14 amino acids. In DNA form, the CDR3 reads TGTGCCAGCAGCTTAGTCAGGGGCACAGATACGCAGTATTTT. This codes for CASSLVRGTDTQYF. Full variable domain (outside the CDR3, taken from reference TRBV7-9 and TRBJ2-3): DTGVSQNPRHKITKRGQNVTFRCDPISEHNRLYWYRQTLGQGPEFLTYFQNEAQLEKSRLLSDRFSAERPKGSFSTLEIQRTEQGDSAMYLCASSLVRGTDTQYFGPGTRLTVL.

This clonotype occurred a few times. The chain has TRBV7-6 and TRBJ2-3, with 8 positions matching TRBD2. The CDR3 is 15 residues long. Trimming at V came to 0 bases and at J to 6 bases, leaving 5 bases not matched to a gene. Germline V CDR1 and CDR2: SGHVS, FNYEAQ. CDR3 nucleotide sequence: TGTGCCAGCAGCTTAGCGGCAGCGGGAGCGGATACGCAGTATTTT. Its translation is CASSLAAAGADTQYF.

The chain employs TRBV7-2 and TRBJ1-1, with TRBD1 identical over 7 bases. Germline V gene data show CDR1 as SGHTA and CDR2 as FQGNSA. The CDR3 runs 14 residues. Trimming cost V 8 bases and J 1 base; bases outside gene matches: 7. The CDR3 sequence is CASPKTGSNTEAFF. Written as DNA, the CDR3 is TGTGCCAGCCCCAAGACAGGGTCGAACACTGAAGCTTTCTTT.

The chain's CDR3 is CASSLVPGLDEQYF. DNA for the CDR3: TGTGCCAGCAGCTTAGTCCCCGGGCTCGACGAGCAGTACTTC. This sequence joins TRBV7-9 and TRBJ2-7; the D is unclear. The germline V gene has CDR1 SEHNR and CDR2 FQNEAQ (reference sequence). The CDR3 totals 14 residues. Trimming took off 1 base at V and 5 bases at J, with 12 bases between the two ends.

This clonotype was seen a handful of times. The J gene is TRBJ2-1, the V gene TRBV6-2 or TRBV6-3, with 10 positions matching TRBD2. The CDR3 spans 15 residues. Trimming removed 5 bases from V and 2 bases from J; junction bases left unmatched: 3. CDR1 and CDR2 from the germline V gene are MNHEY and SVGEGT. This CDR3 reads CASSNLAGAYNEQFF. Here the CDR3 DNA reads TGTGCCAGCAGTAACCTAGCGGGAGCCTACAATGAGCAGTTCTTC.

This clonotype was counted a few times. The V and J genes are TRBV5-1 and TRBJ1-1; 8 bases align to TRBD1. Trimming removed 2 bases from V and 1 base from J; junction bases left unmatched: 10. This CDR3 contains 17 residues. From germline, CDR1 is SGHRS and CDR2 YFSETQ. The CDR3 is CASSFEGTGLANTEAFF. In DNA, the CDR3 is TGCGCCAGCAGCTTTGAGGGGACAGGACTGGCGAACACTGAAGCTTTCTTT.

This clonotype was seen only a few times. This chain links TRBV30 with TRBJ1-1; a possible D gene is TRBD1 (5 bases). The germline CDR1 and CDR2 sequences are GTSNPN and SVGIG (reference sequence). Trimming pared 5 bases from V and 4 bases from J, leaving 17 bases between. The CDR3 has 14 amino acids. The CDR3 sequence: CAWRIGAYFTEAFF. In DNA form, the CDR3 reads TGTGCCTGGCGTATCGGGGCATACTTCACTGAAGCTTTCTTT. Together with reference TRBV30 and TRBJ1-1, the CDR3 gives the full variable domain: SQTIHQWPATLVQPVGSPLSLECTVEGTSNPNLYWYRQAAGRGLQLLFYSVGIGQISSEVPQNLSASRPQDRQFILSSKKLLLSDSGFYLCAWRIGAYFTEAFFGQGTRLTVV.

The V call is TRBV4-1, the J call TRBJ2-7; possible D gene TRBD1, 6 bases. CDR1 is MGHRA and CDR2 is YSYEKL in the germline V gene. The V and J ends lost 4 bases and 0 bases respectively, with 13 bases between them. The CDR3 loop spans 15 amino acids. The CDR3 sequence is CASSLYRDNSYEQYF. The CDR3 DNA is TGCGCCAGCAGCCTGTACCGGGACAACTCCTACGAGCAGTACTTC.

This clonotype was seen only a few times. The V and J genes are TRBV7-9 and TRBJ2-3; D is perhaps TRBD1 (5 bases). Trimming removed 8 bases at V and 1 base at J, with 16 bases between. The CDR3 is 15 amino acids. CDR1 is SEHNR and CDR2 is FQNEAQ in the germline V gene (reference sequence). The CDR3 reads CASSSRVRGTDTQYF. The DNA of the CDR3 is TGTGCCAGCTCCAGCAGGGTTCGAGGCACAGATACGCAGTATTTT.